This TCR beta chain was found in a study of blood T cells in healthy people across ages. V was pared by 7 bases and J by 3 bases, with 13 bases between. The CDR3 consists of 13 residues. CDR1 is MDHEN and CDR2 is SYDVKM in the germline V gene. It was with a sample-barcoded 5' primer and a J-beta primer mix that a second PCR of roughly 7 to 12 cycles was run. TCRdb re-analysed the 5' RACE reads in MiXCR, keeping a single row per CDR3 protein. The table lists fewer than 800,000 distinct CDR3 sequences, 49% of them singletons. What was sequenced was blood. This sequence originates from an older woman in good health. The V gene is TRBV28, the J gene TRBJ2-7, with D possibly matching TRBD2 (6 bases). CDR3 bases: TGTGCCAGCATCCGGAGGGGTTACTACGAGCAGTACTTC. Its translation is CASIRRGYYEQYF.